This TCR beta chain appears in the sequencing data of a study of T cells in Graves' hyperthyroidism and ophthalmopathy. RNA transcripts gave rise to amplified TCR beta CDR3 regions. Primed by the HTBI set, a first-round RT-PCR was run on the TCR CDR3. TCRdb fed the multiplex PCR reads into MiXCR, producing one record per CDR3 protein. The repertoire includes a few hundred thousand distinct CDR3 sequences, under 25% of them detected once, and about 26% sits in the top ten. With respect to this clonotype: A single base separates this from a much larger clone, so it may be a read error.

Fresh peripheral blood, roughly 9.6 ml, was the source of the PBMCs. CDR1 is ENHRY, CDR2 SYGVKD, per germline. The CDR3 covers 13 residues. Material for sequencing was blood. This sequence joins TRBV10-3 and TRBJ1-5; no clear D. This receptor was taken from a man younger than 30 with Graves' hyperthyroidism. The CDR3 bases are TGTGCCATCAGTGACTATAGCAATCAGCCCGAGCATTTT. Protein product: CAISDYSNQPEHF.